This T cell receptor beta chain was captured in a study of cytotoxic CD8 clonotypes in ibrutinib-treated CLL. V was shortened by 3 bases and J by 1 base, with 7 bases between the two germline ends. Germline CDR1 is MDHEN and CDR2 is SYDVKM. The CDR3 covers 14 residues. The assay was immunoSEQ multiplex PCR, and TCRdb's table has in-frame clones only and misses some. The sample records around 92,000 clones, around 77% being singletons. The specimen was PBMCs, collected after 24 months of ibrutinib treatment. V is TRBV28 and J is TRBJ1-3; D remains ambiguous. This TCR came from a human donor with chronic lymphocytic leukemia. CDR3 loop: CASSFGGSGNTIYF. CDR3 DNA: TGTGCCAGCAGTTTTGGAGGTTCTGGAAACACCATATATTTT.